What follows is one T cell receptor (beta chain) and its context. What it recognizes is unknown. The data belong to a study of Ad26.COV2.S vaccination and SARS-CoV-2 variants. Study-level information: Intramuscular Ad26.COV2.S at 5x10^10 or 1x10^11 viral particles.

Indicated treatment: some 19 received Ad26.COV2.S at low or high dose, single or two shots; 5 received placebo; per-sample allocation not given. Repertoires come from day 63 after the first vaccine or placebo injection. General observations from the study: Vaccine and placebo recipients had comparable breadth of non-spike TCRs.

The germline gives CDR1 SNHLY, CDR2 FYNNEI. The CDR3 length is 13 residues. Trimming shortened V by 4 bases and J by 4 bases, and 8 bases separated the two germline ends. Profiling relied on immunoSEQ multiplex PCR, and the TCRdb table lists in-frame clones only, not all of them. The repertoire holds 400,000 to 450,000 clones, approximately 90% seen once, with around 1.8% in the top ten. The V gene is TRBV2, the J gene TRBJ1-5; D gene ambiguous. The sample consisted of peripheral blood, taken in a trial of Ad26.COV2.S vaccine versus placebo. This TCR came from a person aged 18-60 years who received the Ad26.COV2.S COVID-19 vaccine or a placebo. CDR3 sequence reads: CASSGNLNQPQHF. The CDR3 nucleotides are TGTGCCAGCAGTGGAAATCTAAATCAGCCCCAGCATTTT.